A single sample gave rise to the 9 T cell receptor beta chains below, sequenced in a study of CD8+ T cells in alopecia areata. Sequencing used cDNA as its template, made by extracting RNA and reverse transcribing it. The repertoire was sequenced with immunoSEQ multiplex PCR; TCRdb's copy has only in-frame clones and lacks some. Of fewer than 200,000 clones listed, 59% are singletons. This material consisted of CD4+ T cells sorted from blood, taken at week 0. The receptors derive from a human donor with alopecia areata.

V and J are TRBV20-1 and TRBJ1-1; D remains ambiguous. V shed 4 bases and J shed 1 base, with 4 bases lying between them. There are 11 residues in the CDR3. Germline V gives CDR1 DFQATT, CDR2 SNEGSKA (reference sequence). DNA of the CDR3: TGCAGTGCTACAGAGAACACTGAAGCTTTCTTT. This encodes CSATENTEAFF.

The V call is TRBV18, the J call TRBJ1-1, with D perhaps matching TRBD1 (6 bases). Germline V gives CDR1 KGHSH, CDR2 LQKENI. This CDR3 comprises 13 residues. V lost 5 bases, J lost 2 bases, and 9 bases lay in between. As DNA, the CDR3 is TGTGCCAGCTCAGGACAGACTAACACTGAAGCTTTCTTT. Amino acids: CASSGQTNTEAFF. Supplemented by reference TRBV18 and TRBJ1-1, the full variable domain reads NAGVMQNPRHLVRRRGQEARLRCSPMKGHSHVYWYRQLPEEGLKFMVYLQKENIIDESGMPKERFSAEFPKEGPSILRIQQVVRGDSAAYFCASSGQTNTEAFFGQGTRLTVV.

The chain combines TRBV29-1 with TRBJ2-6; D gene uncertain. The CDR3 runs to 16 residues. CDR1 SQVTM and CDR2 ANQGSEA come from the germline V gene. With 3 bases removed from V and 1 base from J, the gap between germline ends came to 13 bases. The CDR3 DNA sequence: TGCAGCGTTGAGGCGTCGTCCAGATCTGGGGCCAACGTCCTGACTTTC. Translated, it gives CSVEASSRSGANVLTF.

V is TRBV28 and J is TRBJ2-1; TRBD1 agrees at 7 bases. CDR1 MDHEN and CDR2 SYDVKM come from the germline V gene. The trim removed 4 bases at V and 5 bases at J, leaving 11 bases unmatched. This CDR3 is built from 16 residues. CDR3 bases: TGTGCCAGCAGTTACCTCGACTGGGGACAGAACAATGAGCAGTTCTTC. It translates to CASSYLDWGQNNEQFF.

This clone was seen a handful of times. For the CDR3, the DNA is TGTGCCAGCAGCTTAGATCGCTTTAGGGCCCGCTCTGGGGCCAACGTCCTGACTTTC. This codes for CASSLDRFRARSGANVLTF. The gene calls are TRBV13 and TRBJ2-6; no firm D call. The germline gives CDR1 PRHDT, CDR2 FYEKMQ (reference sequence). Deletions cut 1 base from V and 0 bases from J, with 16 bases between. This CDR3 has 19 amino acids.

This chain joins TRBV30 and TRBJ1-5; a weak D match, TRBD1 (6 bases). V was pared by 3 bases and J by 9 bases, with 12 bases between. The CDR3 extends over 12 amino acids. CDR1 GTSNPN and CDR2 SVGIG come from the germline V gene (reference sequence). CDR3 nucleotide sequence: TGTGCCTGGAGCACAGGGCCAGGGCCCCAGCATTTT. Translated: CAWSTGPGPQHF.

The chain carries TRBV21-1 and TRBJ2-3. TRBV21-1 is assigned pseudogene status. The CDR3 is 16 residues long. CDR3 nucleotide sequence: TGTGCCAGCAGCAAAGGTGTCGGGACGGCGACAGATACGCAGTATTTT. Amino acids: CASSKGVGTATDTQYF.

The chain has TRBV29-1 and TRBJ2-1, with a possible D match to TRBD2 (5 bases). Germline V gene data show CDR1 as SQVTM and CDR2 as ANQGSEA. The CDR3 extends over 15 amino acids. The V gene lost 6 bases and the J gene lost 5 bases, with 20 bases spanning the gap. The CDR3 bases are TGCAGCGTCGGTATAGGACTGGCGGATCACAATGAGCAGTTCTTC. Amino acid sequence: CSVGIGLADHNEQFF.

For this clone: Other DNA sequences in this sample translate to the same CDR3. The rearrangement links TRBV5-1 to TRBJ2-2; D unclear. CDR1 SGHRS and CDR2 YFSETQ come from the germline V gene. CDR3 length: 12 amino acids. Between the trimmed V and J ends, which lost 2 bases and 2 bases, there was a span of 1 base. This chain's CDR3 is CASSLNTGELFF. For the CDR3, the DNA is TGCGCCAGCAGCTTAAACACCGGGGAGCTGTTTTTT.